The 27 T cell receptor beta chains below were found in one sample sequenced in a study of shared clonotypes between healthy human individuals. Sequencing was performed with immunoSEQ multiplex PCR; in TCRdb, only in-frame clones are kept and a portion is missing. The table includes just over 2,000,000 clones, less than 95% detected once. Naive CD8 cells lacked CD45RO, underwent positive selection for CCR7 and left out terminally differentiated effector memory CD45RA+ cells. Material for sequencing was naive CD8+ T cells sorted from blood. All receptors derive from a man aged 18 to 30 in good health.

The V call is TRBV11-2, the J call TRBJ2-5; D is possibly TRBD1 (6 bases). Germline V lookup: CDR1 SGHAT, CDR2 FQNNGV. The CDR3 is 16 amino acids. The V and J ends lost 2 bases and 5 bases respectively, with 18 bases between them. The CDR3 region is CASSLIGTGLVETQYF. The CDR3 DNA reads TGTGCCAGCAGCTTAATAGGTACAGGGTTGGTGGAGACCCAGTACTTC.

The CDR3 reads CASSDEQGSGELFF. CDR3 DNA: TGTGCCAGCAGCGACGAACAGGGTAGCGGGGAGCTGTTTTTT. The chain couples TRBV6-5 to TRBJ2-2, with D perhaps TRBD1 (6 bases). Germline CDR1 MNHEY, CDR2 SVGAGI. Trimming took off 6 bases at V and 7 bases at J, with 15 bases between the two ends. The CDR3 covers 14 residues.

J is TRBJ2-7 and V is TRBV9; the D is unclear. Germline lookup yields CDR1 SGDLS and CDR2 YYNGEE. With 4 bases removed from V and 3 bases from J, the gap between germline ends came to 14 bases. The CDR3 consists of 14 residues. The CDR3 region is CASSPDGLVYEQYF. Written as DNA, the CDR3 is TGTGCCAGCAGCCCAGACGGCCTCGTCTACGAGCAGTACTTC. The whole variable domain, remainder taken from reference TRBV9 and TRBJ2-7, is DSGVTQTPKHLITATGQRVTLRCSPRSGDLSVYWYQQSLDQGLQFLIQYYNGEERAKGNILERFSAQQFPDLHSELNLSSLELGDSALYFCASSPDGLVYEQYFGPGTRLTVT.

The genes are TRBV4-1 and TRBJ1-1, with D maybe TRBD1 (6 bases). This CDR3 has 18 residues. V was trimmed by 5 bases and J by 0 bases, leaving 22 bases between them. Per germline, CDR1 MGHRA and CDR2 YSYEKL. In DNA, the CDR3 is TGCGCCAGCAGCGACGATGGACAGTGGACGTCCATGAACACTGAAGCTTTCTTT. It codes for CASSDDGQWTSMNTEAFF.

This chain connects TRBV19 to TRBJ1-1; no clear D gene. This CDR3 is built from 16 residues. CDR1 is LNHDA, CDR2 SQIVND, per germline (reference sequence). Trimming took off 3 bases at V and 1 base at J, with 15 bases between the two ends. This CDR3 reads CASSMGYGVQNTEAFF. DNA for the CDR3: TGTGCCAGTAGTATGGGATACGGGGTCCAGAACACTGAAGCTTTCTTT. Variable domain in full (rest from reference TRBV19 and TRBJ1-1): DGGITQSPKYLFRKEGQNVTLSCEQNLNHDAMYWYRQDPGQGLRLIYYSQIVNDFQKGDIAEGYSVSREKKESFPLTVTSAQKNPTAFYLCASSMGYGVQNTEAFFGQGTRLTVV.

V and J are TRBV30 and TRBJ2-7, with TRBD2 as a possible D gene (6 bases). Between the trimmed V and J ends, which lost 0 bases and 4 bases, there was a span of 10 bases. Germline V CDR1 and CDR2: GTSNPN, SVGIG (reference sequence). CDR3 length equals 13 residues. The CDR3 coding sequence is TGTGCCTGGAGTGTGGGGACTCAGTACGAGCAGTACTTC. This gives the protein CAWSVGTQYEQYF.

In DNA, the CDR3 is TGCGCCAGCAGCCAAGATCCCCTTCCCCCTAGCGGGCGCACAGATACGCAGTATTTT. This encodes CASSQDPLPPSGRTDTQYF. This sequence joins TRBV4-3 and TRBJ2-3, with 8 bases fitting TRBD2. Unmatched junction bases numbered 12, after V lost 0 bases and J lost 1 base. The CDR3 covers 19 residues. Germline V CDR1 and CDR2: LGHNA, YSLEER.

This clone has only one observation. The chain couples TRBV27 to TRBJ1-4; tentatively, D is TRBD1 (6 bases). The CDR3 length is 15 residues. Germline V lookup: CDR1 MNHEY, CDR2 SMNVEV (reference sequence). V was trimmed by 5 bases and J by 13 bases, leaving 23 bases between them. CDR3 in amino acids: CASSPGQGKTPGLFF. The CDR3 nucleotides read TGTGCCAGCAGTCCGGGACAAGGGAAGACACCGGGACTGTTTTTT.

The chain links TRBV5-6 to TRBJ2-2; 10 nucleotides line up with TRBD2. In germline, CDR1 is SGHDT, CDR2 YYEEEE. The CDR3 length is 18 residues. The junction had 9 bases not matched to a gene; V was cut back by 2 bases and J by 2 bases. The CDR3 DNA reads TGTGCCAGCAGCTTCTTGGCTAGCGGGAGTGGTAACACCGGGGAGCTGTTTTTT. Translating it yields CASSFLASGSGNTGELFF.

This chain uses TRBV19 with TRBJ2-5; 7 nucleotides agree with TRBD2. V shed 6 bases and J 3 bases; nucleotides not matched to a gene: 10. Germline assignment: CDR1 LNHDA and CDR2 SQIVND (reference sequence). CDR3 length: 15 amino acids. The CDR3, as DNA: TGTGCCAGTAGGGAAGGGGCTAGCGGAGAAGAGACCCAGTACTTC. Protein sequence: CASREGASGEETQYF.

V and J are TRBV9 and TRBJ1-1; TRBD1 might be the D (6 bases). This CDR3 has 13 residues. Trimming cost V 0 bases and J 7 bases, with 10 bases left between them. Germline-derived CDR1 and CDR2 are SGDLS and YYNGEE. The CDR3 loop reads CASSVGDNGEAFF. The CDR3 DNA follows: TGTGCCAGCAGCGTAGGGGACAACGGTGAAGCTTTCTTT.

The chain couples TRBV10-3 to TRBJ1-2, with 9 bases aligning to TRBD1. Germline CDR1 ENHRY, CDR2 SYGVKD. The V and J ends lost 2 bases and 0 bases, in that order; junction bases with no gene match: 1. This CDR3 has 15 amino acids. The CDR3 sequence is CAISEGTGTNYGYTF. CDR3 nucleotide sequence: TGTGCCATCAGTGAGGGGACAGGGACTAACTATGGCTACACCTTC.

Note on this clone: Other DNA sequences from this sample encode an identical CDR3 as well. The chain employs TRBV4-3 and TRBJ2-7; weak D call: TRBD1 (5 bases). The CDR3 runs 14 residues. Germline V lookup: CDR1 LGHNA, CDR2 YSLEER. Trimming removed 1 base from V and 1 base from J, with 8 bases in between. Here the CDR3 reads CASSQGGYSYEQYF. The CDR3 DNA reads TGCGCCAGCAGCCAAGGGGGCTATTCCTACGAGCAGTACTTC.

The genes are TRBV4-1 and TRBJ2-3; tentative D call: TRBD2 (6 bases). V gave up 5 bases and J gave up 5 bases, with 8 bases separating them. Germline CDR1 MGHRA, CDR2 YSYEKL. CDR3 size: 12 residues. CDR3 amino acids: CASSGGRDTQYF. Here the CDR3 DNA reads TGCGCCAGCAGCGGAGGGAGAGATACGCAGTATTTT.

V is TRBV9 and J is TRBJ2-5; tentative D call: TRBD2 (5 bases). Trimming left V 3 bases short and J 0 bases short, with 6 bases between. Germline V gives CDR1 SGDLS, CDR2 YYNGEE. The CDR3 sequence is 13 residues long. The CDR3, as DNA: TGTGCCAGCAGCGCCGGGAACCAAGAGACCCAGTACTTC. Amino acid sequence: CASSAGNQETQYF. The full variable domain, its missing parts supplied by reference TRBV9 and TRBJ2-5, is DSGVTQTPKHLITATGQRVTLRCSPRSGDLSVYWYQQSLDQGLQFLIQYYNGEERAKGNILERFSAQQFPDLHSELNLSSLELGDSALYFCASSAGNQETQYFGPGTRLLVL.

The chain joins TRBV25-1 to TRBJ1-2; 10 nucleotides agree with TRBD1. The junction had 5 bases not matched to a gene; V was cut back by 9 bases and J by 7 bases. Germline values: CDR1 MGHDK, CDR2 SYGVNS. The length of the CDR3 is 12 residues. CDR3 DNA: TGTGCCAGTCAGACAGGGGGCATTGGCTACACCTTC. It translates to CASQTGGIGYTF.

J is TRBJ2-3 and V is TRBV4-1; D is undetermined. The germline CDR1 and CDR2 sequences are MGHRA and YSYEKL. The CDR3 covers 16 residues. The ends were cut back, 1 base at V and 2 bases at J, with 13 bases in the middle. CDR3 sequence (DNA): TGCGCCAGCAGCCAAGCTCTGCGGCAGTTCACAGATACGCAGTATTTT. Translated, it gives CASSQALRQFTDTQYF.

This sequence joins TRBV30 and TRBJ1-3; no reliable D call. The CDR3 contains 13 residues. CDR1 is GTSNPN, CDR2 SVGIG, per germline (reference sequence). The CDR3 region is CAKTDFRGNTIYF. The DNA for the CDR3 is TGTGCTAAGACTGACTTTCGTGGAAACACCATATATTTT.

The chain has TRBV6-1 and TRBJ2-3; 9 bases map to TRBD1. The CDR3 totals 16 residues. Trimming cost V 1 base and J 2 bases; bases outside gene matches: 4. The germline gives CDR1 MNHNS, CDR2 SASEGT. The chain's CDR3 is CASSEDGTGYTDTQYF. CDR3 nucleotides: TGTGCCAGCAGTGAAGACGGGACAGGGTACACAGATACGCAGTATTTT.

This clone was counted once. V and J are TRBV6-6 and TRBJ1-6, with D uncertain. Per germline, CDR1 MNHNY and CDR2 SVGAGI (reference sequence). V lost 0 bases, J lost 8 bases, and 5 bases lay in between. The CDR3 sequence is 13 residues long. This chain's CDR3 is CASSYSSDSPLHF. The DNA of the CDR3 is TGTGCCAGCAGTTACTCCTCCGATTCACCCCTCCACTTT.

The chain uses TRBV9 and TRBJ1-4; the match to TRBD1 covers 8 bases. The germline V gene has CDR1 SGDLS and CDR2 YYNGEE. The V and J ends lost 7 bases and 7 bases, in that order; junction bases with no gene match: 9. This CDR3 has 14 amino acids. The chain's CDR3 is CASATGGDVEKLFF. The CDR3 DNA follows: TGTGCCAGCGCTACAGGGGGAGATGTTGAAAAACTGTTTTTT.

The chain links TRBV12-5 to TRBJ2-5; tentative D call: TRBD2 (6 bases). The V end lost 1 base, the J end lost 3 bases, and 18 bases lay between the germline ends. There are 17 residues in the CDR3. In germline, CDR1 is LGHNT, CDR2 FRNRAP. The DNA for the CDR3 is TGTGCTAGTGGTTTGGAGTCAACGGACTACCGAAAAGAGACCCAGTACTTC. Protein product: CASGLESTDYRKETQYF.

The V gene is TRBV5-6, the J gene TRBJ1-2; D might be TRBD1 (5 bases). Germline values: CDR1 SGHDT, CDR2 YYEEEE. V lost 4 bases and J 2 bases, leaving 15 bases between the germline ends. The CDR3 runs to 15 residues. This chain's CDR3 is CASSLGTPRNYGYTF. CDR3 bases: TGTGCCAGCAGCCTCGGGACCCCAAGAAACTATGGCTACACCTTC.

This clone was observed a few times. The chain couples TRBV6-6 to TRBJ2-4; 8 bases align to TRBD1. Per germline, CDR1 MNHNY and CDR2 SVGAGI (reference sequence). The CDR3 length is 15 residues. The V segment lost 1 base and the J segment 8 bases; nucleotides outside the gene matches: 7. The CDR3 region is CASSYWDRPEDIQYF. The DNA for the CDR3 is TGTGCCAGCAGTTACTGGGACAGGCCCGAGGACATTCAGTACTTC.

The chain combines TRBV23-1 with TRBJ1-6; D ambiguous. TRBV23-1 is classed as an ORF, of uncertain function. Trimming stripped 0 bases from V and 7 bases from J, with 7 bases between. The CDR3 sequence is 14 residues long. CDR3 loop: CASSQSPWNSPLHF. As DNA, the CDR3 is TGCGCCAGCAGTCAATCACCCTGGAATTCACCCCTCCACTTT.

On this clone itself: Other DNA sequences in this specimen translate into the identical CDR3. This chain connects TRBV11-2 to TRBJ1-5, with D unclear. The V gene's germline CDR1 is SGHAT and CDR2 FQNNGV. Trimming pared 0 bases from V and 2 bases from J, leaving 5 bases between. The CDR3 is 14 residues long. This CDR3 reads CASSLDPGNQPQHF. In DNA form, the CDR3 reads TGTGCCAGCAGCTTAGATCCAGGCAATCAGCCCCAGCATTTT.

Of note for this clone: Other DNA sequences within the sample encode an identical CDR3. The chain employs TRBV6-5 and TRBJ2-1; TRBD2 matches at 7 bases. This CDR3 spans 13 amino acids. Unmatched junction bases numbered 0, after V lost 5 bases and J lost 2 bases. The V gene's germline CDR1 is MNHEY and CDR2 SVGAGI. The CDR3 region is CASSSGAYNEQFF. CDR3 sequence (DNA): TGTGCCAGCAGTAGCGGGGCCTACAATGAGCAGTTCTTC.